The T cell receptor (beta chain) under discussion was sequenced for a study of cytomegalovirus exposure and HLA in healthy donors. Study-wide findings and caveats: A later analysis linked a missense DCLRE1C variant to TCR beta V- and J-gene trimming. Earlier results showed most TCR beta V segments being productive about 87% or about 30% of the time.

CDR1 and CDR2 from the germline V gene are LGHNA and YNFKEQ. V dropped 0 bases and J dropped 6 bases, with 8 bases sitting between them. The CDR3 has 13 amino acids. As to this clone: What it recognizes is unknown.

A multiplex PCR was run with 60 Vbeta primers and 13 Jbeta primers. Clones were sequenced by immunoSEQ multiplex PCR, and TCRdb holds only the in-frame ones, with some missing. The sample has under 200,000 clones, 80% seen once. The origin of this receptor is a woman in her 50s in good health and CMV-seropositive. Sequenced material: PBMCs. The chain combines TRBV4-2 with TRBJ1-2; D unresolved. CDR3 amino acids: CASSQESGNGYTF. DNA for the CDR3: TGTGCCAGCAGCCAAGAAAGCGGGAATGGCTACACCTTC.